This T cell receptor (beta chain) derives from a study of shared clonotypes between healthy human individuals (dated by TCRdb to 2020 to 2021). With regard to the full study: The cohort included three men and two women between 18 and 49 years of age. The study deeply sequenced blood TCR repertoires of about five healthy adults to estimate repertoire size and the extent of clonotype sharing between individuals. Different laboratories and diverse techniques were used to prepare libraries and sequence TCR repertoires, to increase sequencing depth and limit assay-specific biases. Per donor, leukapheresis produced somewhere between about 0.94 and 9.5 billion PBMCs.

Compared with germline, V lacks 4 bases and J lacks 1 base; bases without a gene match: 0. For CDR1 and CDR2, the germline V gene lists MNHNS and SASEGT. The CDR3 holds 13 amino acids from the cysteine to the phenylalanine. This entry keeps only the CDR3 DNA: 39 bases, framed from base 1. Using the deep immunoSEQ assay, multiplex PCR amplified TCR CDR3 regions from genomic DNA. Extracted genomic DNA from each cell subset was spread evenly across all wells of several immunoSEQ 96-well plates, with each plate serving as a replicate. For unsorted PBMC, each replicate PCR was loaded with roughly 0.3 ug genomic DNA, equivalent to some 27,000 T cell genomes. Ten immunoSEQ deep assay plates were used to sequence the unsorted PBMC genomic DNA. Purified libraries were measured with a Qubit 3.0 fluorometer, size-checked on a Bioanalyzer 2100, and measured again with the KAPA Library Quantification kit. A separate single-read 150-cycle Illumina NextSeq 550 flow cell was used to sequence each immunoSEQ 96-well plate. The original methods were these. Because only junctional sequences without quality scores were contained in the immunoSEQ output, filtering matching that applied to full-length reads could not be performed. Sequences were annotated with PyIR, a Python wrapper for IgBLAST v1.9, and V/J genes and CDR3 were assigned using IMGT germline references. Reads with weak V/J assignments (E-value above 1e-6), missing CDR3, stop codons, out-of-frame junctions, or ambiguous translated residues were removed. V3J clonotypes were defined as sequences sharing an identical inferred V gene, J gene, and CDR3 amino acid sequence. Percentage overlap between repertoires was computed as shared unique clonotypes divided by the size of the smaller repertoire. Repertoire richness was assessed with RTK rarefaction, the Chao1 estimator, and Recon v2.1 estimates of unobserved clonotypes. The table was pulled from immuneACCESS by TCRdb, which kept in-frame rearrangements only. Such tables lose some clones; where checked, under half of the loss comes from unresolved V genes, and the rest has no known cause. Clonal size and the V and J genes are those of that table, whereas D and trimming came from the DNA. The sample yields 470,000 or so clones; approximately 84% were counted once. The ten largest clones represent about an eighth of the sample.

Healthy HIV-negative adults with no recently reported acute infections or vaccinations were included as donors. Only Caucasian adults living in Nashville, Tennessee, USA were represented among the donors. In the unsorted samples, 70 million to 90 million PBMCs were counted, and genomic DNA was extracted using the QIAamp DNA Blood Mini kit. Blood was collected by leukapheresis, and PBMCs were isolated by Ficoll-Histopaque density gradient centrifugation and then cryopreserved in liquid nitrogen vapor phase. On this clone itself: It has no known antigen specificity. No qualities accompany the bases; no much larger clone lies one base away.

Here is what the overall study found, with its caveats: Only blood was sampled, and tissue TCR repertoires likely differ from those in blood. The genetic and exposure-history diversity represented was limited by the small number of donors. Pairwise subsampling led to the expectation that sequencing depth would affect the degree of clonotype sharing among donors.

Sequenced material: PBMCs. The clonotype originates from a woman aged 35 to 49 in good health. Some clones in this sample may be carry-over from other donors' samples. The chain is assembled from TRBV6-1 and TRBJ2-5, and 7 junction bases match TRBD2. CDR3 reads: CASSGLAQETQYF. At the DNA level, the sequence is TGTGCCAGCAGTGGACTAGCCCAAGAGACCCAGTACTTC.